This T cell receptor (beta chain) was sequenced during a study of response to subunit inactivated influenza vaccine. The germline V gene has CDR1 SGHRS and CDR2 YFSETQ. The V end was cut by 0 bases, the J end by 4 bases, with 12 bases between. This CDR3 has 15 residues. TCRdb re-called the RT-PCR reads with MiXCR, one entry per CDR3 protein. The sample yields hundreds of thousands of distinct CDR3 sequences, just over 20% seen once. The sequence derives from a man aged 45 to 75 who received an inactivated influenza vaccine. The chain has TRBV5-1 and TRBJ2-3; D not resolved. This material consisted of PBMCs from blood, taken less than 22 months after vaccination. CDR3 nucleotides: TGCGCCAGCAGCTTGGTGTCAGGACCCGCAGATACGCAGTATTTT. This encodes CASSLVSGPADTQYF. Complete variable domain (other parts from reference TRBV5-1 and TRBJ2-3): KAGVTQTPRYLIKTRGQQVTLSCSPISGHRSVSWYQQTPGQGLQFLFEYFSETQRNKGNFPGRFSGRQFSNSRSEMNVSTLELGDSALYLCASSLVSGPADTQYFGPGTRLTVL.